This TCR beta chain was sequenced in a study of T cell clusters in autoimmune cytopenias. This clonotype registers medium-sized (0.01 to 0.1%) by frequency. The CDR3 runs to 14 residues. The V gene's germline CDR1 is MNHEY and CDR2 SVGEGT. Multiplex touch-down PCR amplified TRB using TRB-A and TRB-B pools in one tube. With the multiplex PCR reads reprocessed, TCRdb shows one record per CDR3 protein and no DNA. This sample's table has approximately 12,000 distinct CDR3 sequences. TRB amplification used around 260 ng of peripheral blood genomic DNA. The sample was also reused in another study, on T cell repertoires in aging, cancer and after chemotherapy. That work adds: Healthy donor repertoires were recorded over several months to years and showed clear clonal overlap.

The sample consisted of peripheral blood. This clonotype originated in a human donor in good health. The rearrangement links TRBV6-2 or TRBV6-3 to TRBJ2-7; TCRdb calls TRBD2, which cannot be checked without DNA. CDR3 sequence reads: CASSSLAGGYEQYF.